Listed below are T cell receptor beta chains from one sample, sequenced in a study of CD8 T cells in Susac syndrome. TCRdb ran MiXCR on the immunoSEQ multiplex PCR reads and lists one entry per CDR3 protein. The data hold 250,000 to 300,000 distinct CDR3 sequences, with roughly 85% observed a single time. What was sequenced was CD8+ T cells from PBMCs. Every receptor here comes from a human donor with multiple sclerosis. The CDR3 runs from the conserved cysteine through the conserved F or W. A D gene is named only where the DNA matches it firmly. Some rows have no size entry. The others give once, few or many, or a class for an expanded clone.

j_call: TRBJ2-7
d_call: TRBD2
clone_size: -
v_call: TRBV30
cdr3_nt: TGTGCCTGGAGGCCCCGGGGTAGCGGGACCTCCTACGAGCAGTACTTC
cdr3_aa: CAWRPRGSGTSYEQYF

j_call: TRBJ1-5
d_call: -
clone_size: -
v_call: TRBV4-1
cdr3_nt: TGCGCCAGCAGCCAAGATAATGGAAAGTATCAGCCCCAGCATTTT
cdr3_aa: CASSQDNGKYQPQHF

j_call: TRBJ2-7
d_call: TRBD1
clone_size: -
v_call: TRBV6-6
cdr3_nt: TGTGCCAGCAGTTATCCAGGGGGCTCCTACGAGCAGTACTTC
cdr3_aa: CASSYPGGSYEQYF

j_call: TRBJ1-2
d_call: -
clone_size: few
v_call: TRBV28
cdr3_nt: TGTGCCAGTCGGACACAAACTCTCTATGGCTACACCTTC
cdr3_aa: CASRTQTLYGYTF

j_call: TRBJ1-4
d_call: -
clone_size: -
v_call: TRBV7-9
cdr3_nt: TGTGCCAGCAGATATAAGGGTAGAACTAATGAAAAACTGTTTTTT
cdr3_aa: CASRYKGRTNEKLFF

j_call: TRBJ1-1
d_call: TRBD1
clone_size: -
v_call: TRBV29-1
cdr3_nt: TGCAGCTGCATGATGACAGGGTTGGACACTGAAGCTTTCTTT
cdr3_aa: CSCMMTGLDTEAFF

j_call: TRBJ2-7
d_call: -
clone_size: few
v_call: TRBV27
cdr3_nt: TGTGCCAGCAGTATACATTCGAAGGGAGGCTACAAGCAGTACTTC
cdr3_aa: CASSIHSKGGYKQYF

j_call: TRBJ2-7
d_call: TRBD1
clone_size: -
v_call: TRBV27
cdr3_nt: TGTGCCAGCAGTCCCAGACAGGGAAGGTACTACGAGCAGTACTTC
cdr3_aa: CASSPRQGRYYEQYF

j_call: TRBJ2-1
d_call: -
clone_size: -
v_call: TRBV19
cdr3_nt: TGTGCCAGTAGTCATCCTAGCGAGAGCTCCTACAATGAGCAGTTCTTC
cdr3_aa: CASSHPSESSYNEQFF

j_call: TRBJ2-7
d_call: -
clone_size: -
v_call: TRBV27
cdr3_nt: TGTGCCAGCAGTTTATCCTTGAGGAGTGGCGAGCAGTACTTC
cdr3_aa: CASSLSLRSGEQYF

j_call: TRBJ2-2
d_call: -
clone_size: -
v_call: TRBV6-5
cdr3_nt: TGTGCCAGCAGTTACGATATAGACTACACCGGGGAGCTGTTTTTT
cdr3_aa: CASSYDIDYTGELFF

j_call: TRBJ2-2
d_call: -
clone_size: -
v_call: TRBV14
cdr3_nt: TGTGCCAGCAGCCAAGACCACGGGAGAGTTACCGGGGAGCTGTTTTTT
cdr3_aa: CASSQDHGRVTGELFF

j_call: TRBJ2-1
d_call: -
clone_size: -
v_call: TRBV7-9
cdr3_nt: TGTGCCAGCAGCTTAGTTGTGGAGAGGCGCTCCTACAATGAGCAGTTCTTC
cdr3_aa: CASSLVVERRSYNEQFF

j_call: TRBJ2-5
d_call: TRBD2
clone_size: -
v_call: TRBV20-1
cdr3_nt: TGCAGTGAGAGACGTGGACTAGCGAGAGAAGAGACCCAGTACTTC
cdr3_aa: CSERRGLAREETQYF

j_call: TRBJ2-1
d_call: TRBD2
clone_size: -
v_call: TRBV29-1
cdr3_nt: TGCAGCGAGTTAGCGGGAGGGCCCGGCAATGAGCAGTTCTTC
cdr3_aa: CSELAGGPGNEQFF

j_call: TRBJ1-1
d_call: -
clone_size: -
v_call: TRBV29-1
cdr3_nt: TGCAGCGTTGGGTTTCAGGGGACTGAAGCTTTCTTT
cdr3_aa: CSVGFQGTEAFF

j_call: TRBJ2-2
d_call: -
clone_size: -
v_call: TRBV3-1
cdr3_nt: TGTGCCAGCAGCCAAGGAGTGGGGTTCGGGGAGCTGTTTTTT
cdr3_aa: CASSQGVGFGELFF

j_call: TRBJ2-6
d_call: -
clone_size: -
v_call: TRBV5-4
cdr3_nt: TGTGCCACCACAGACTGGGGGGCCAACGTCCTGACTTTC
cdr3_aa: CATTDWGANVLTF

j_call: TRBJ1-2
d_call: -
clone_size: -
v_call: TRBV28
cdr3_nt: TGTGCCAGCAGTTTTAGGAGACGGACTAACTATGGCTACACCTTC
cdr3_aa: CASSFRRRTNYGYTF

j_call: TRBJ2-3
d_call: TRBD2
clone_size: -
v_call: TRBV30
cdr3_nt: TGTGCCTGGACTAGCGGGAAAGCAGATACGCAGTATTTT
cdr3_aa: CAWTSGKADTQYF

j_call: TRBJ2-1
d_call: -
clone_size: -
v_call: TRBV7-9
cdr3_nt: TGTGCCAGCGCGACGACGACGGGCTCCTACAATGAGCAGTTCTTC
cdr3_aa: CASATTTGSYNEQFF

j_call: TRBJ2-1
d_call: -
clone_size: -
v_call: TRBV14
cdr3_nt: TGTGCCAGCAGCCAAGGGCGAGGCCGGGACAACAAGTGGGATGAGCAGTTCTTC
cdr3_aa: CASSQGRGRDNKWDEQFF

j_call: TRBJ2-3
d_call: TRBD2
clone_size: -
v_call: TRBV20-1
cdr3_nt: TGCAGTGCTCCCCCCCACTTACTAGCGGCTAGCACAGATACGCAGTATTTT
cdr3_aa: CSAPPHLLAASTDTQYF

j_call: TRBJ1-4
d_call: -
clone_size: -
v_call: TRBV7-6
cdr3_nt: TGTGCCAGCAGCCCAGAGGGGGTAGGGACTAATGAAAAACTGTTTTTT
cdr3_aa: CASSPEGVGTNEKLFF

j_call: TRBJ2-3
d_call: -
clone_size: few
v_call: TRBV7-9
cdr3_nt: TGTGCCAGCACCCCTGGTTCTGAGGCAGATACGCAGTATTTT
cdr3_aa: CASTPGSEADTQYF

j_call: TRBJ2-2
d_call: -
clone_size: -
v_call: TRBV7-9
cdr3_nt: TGTGCCCCCGCTCTGGGGTTACACACCGGGGAGCTGTTTTTT
cdr3_aa: CAPALGLHTGELFF

j_call: TRBJ2-7
d_call: TRBD1
clone_size: -
v_call: TRBV9
cdr3_nt: TGTGCCAGCAGCGCCGGACAGGGGTGGTACGAGCAGTACTTC
cdr3_aa: CASSAGQGWYEQYF

j_call: TRBJ2-1
d_call: -
clone_size: -
v_call: TRBV25-1
cdr3_nt: TGTGCCAGCGGGTCCATGAGTGAGCAGTTCTTC
cdr3_aa: CASGSMSEQFF

j_call: TRBJ2-7
d_call: TRBD2
clone_size: -
v_call: TRBV7-2
cdr3_nt: TGTGCCAGCAGCCTCGGGACTAGCGGGCTGGGGTCTTCCTACGAGCAGTACTTC
cdr3_aa: CASSLGTSGLGSSYEQYF

j_call: TRBJ2-1
d_call: TRBD2
clone_size: -
v_call: TRBV27
cdr3_nt: TGTGCCAGCAGTTTAGACGGGAGGACTGTATACAATGAGCAGTTCTTC
cdr3_aa: CASSLDGRTVYNEQFF

j_call: TRBJ2-7
d_call: -
clone_size: -
v_call: TRBV27
cdr3_nt: TGTGCCAGCCAAATACAGGGGAGCGGGGGAGAGCAGTACTTC
cdr3_aa: CASQIQGSGGEQYF

j_call: TRBJ2-3
d_call: TRBD2
clone_size: -
v_call: TRBV5-1
cdr3_nt: TGCGCCAGCAGCGGACTAGCAGCTAGCACAGATACGCAGTATTTT
cdr3_aa: CASSGLAASTDTQYF

j_call: TRBJ1-1
d_call: -
clone_size: -
v_call: TRBV27
cdr3_nt: TGTGCCAGCAGTTTAGGAGGGGGAGTGAACACTGAAGCTTTCTTT
cdr3_aa: CASSLGGGVNTEAFF

j_call: TRBJ2-2
d_call: -
clone_size: -
v_call: TRBV24-1
cdr3_nt: TGTGCCACCAGTGATTTTGGGACGACCGGGGAGCTGTTTTTT
cdr3_aa: CATSDFGTTGELFF

j_call: TRBJ2-5
d_call: -
clone_size: -
v_call: TRBV7-9
cdr3_nt: TGTGCCAGCAGTGCAGGACGGAGGGGGCAGTACTTC
cdr3_aa: CASSAGRRGQYF

j_call: TRBJ2-2
d_call: TRBD2
clone_size: -
v_call: TRBV27
cdr3_nt: TGTGCCAGCAGTTTAGGCGGGAGGGCCGGGGAGCTGTTTTTT
cdr3_aa: CASSLGGRAGELFF

j_call: TRBJ2-3
d_call: TRBD2
clone_size: -
v_call: TRBV4-1
cdr3_nt: TGCGCCAGCAGCCAAGGACTAGGCGGGAGGGGGGATACGCAGTATTTT
cdr3_aa: CASSQGLGGRGDTQYF

j_call: TRBJ2-2
d_call: TRBD1
clone_size: -
v_call: TRBV7-9
cdr3_nt: TGTGCCAGCAGCTCACGGACAGGGCGGGCCGGGGAGCTGTTTTTT
cdr3_aa: CASSSRTGRAGELFF

j_call: TRBJ2-2
d_call: -
clone_size: -
v_call: TRBV7-9
cdr3_nt: TGTGCCAGCACCCCGTACAAGATGAACACCGGGGAGCTGTTTTTT
cdr3_aa: CASTPYKMNTGELFF

j_call: TRBJ1-1
d_call: TRBD1
clone_size: few
v_call: TRBV6-5
cdr3_nt: TGTGCCAGCAGTTACTGGGACAGGAACACTGAAGCTTTCTTT
cdr3_aa: CASSYWDRNTEAFF

j_call: TRBJ2-5
d_call: -
clone_size: -
v_call: TRBV24-1
cdr3_nt: TGTGCCACCAGTGGCCCCCCCGAGCGGGCCCCGGAGACCCAGTACTTC
cdr3_aa: CATSGPPERAPETQYF

j_call: TRBJ2-7
d_call: TRBD2
clone_size: -
v_call: TRBV5-6
cdr3_nt: TGTGCCAGTACCGGGACTACCCTCTCCTACGAGCAGTACTTC
cdr3_aa: CASTGTTLSYEQYF

j_call: TRBJ2-3
d_call: TRBD1
clone_size: -
v_call: TRBV10-3
cdr3_nt: TGTGCCATCAGTGGGGACAGATCTAGCACAGATACGCAGTATTTT
cdr3_aa: CAISGDRSSTDTQYF

j_call: TRBJ2-1
d_call: TRBD2
clone_size: -
v_call: TRBV7-2
cdr3_nt: TGTGCCAGCAGCTTGGTTTCTAGCGGGAGTCGGGCCTACAATGAGCAGTTCTTC
cdr3_aa: CASSLVSSGSRAYNEQFF

j_call: TRBJ2-3
d_call: TRBD2
clone_size: -
v_call: TRBV14
cdr3_nt: TGTGCCAGCAGCCCCACTAGCGGGCCCGGGACAGATACGCAGTATTTT
cdr3_aa: CASSPTSGPGTDTQYF

j_call: TRBJ2-1
d_call: TRBD2
clone_size: -
v_call: TRBV20-1
cdr3_nt: TGCAGTGCTAAGCCCCCCCTAGCGGAACACAATGAGCAGTTCTTC
cdr3_aa: CSAKPPLAEHNEQFF

j_call: TRBJ1-1
d_call: -
clone_size: -
v_call: TRBV6-2/TRBV6-3
cdr3_nt: TGTGCCAGCAGCGCCTCGGGCCCTGGCACTGAAGCTTTCTTT
cdr3_aa: CASSASGPGTEAFF

j_call: TRBJ1-5
d_call: -
clone_size: few
v_call: TRBV6-2/TRBV6-3
cdr3_nt: TGTGCCAGCAAAAGGGGGTTGAGCAATCAGCCCCAGCATTTT
cdr3_aa: CASKRGLSNQPQHF

j_call: TRBJ2-7
d_call: -
clone_size: -
v_call: TRBV24-1
cdr3_nt: TGTGCCACCCGAGAGGGGCAGTACTTC
cdr3_aa: CATREGQYF

j_call: TRBJ2-5
d_call: TRBD2
clone_size: -
v_call: TRBV10-3
cdr3_nt: TGTGCCATCAGTGAGCTGACCTCGGGACTAGCGGGCGAAGAAGGTAGGAAGACCCAGTACTTC
cdr3_aa: CAISELTSGLAGEEGRKTQYF